This entry features one TCR beta chain sequence. The data were produced by immunoSEQ multiplex PCR, yet TCRdb's version contains in-frame clones alone and is incomplete. The data hold under 500,000 clones, with about 85% observed a single time. This specimen comes from a study of blood T cell repertoires in COVID-19. Whole-study context: The United States, Italy and Spain were the sources of the acute and convalescent COVID-19 samples.

Participant ages covered about 18 to 100 years across about two dozen US areas. Germline V lookup: CDR1 SGHTS, CDR2 YDEGEE. The CDR3 sequence is 17 residues long. V gave up 4 bases and J gave up 0 bases; unmatched junction bases: 9. The chain employs TRBV5-8 and TRBJ2-1; 8 bases align to TRBD2. Material: PBMCs or T cells enriched from blood (not recorded which). This TCR came from a woman aged 18-30 years with acute COVID-19. The CDR3 region is CASSPAPTSGSYNEQFF. CDR3 coding DNA: TGTGCCAGCAGCCCAGCCCCTACTAGCGGCTCCTACAATGAGCAGTTCTTC.